This T cell receptor (beta chain) comes out of a study of cytomegalovirus exposure and HLA in healthy donors. Overall study findings and caveats: Segments of the TCR beta V type were, in most cases, productive about 87% or about 30% of the time in an earlier analysis. Donor immune exposure was known only as CMV serostatus.

The PCR used 60 Vbeta and 13 Jbeta primers. Profiling relied on immunoSEQ multiplex PCR, and the TCRdb table lists in-frame clones only, not all of them. The data show 95,000 to 100,000 clones, with 60% to 80% seen just once and about 8.3% held by the top ten. As regards this clone: The target antigen is unknown.

The V segment lost 7 bases and the J segment 2 bases; nucleotides outside the gene matches: 25. Germline assignment: CDR1 MNHEY and CDR2 SMNVEV (reference sequence). CDR3 length: 21 amino acids. The sequence was collected from a female donor in good health and CMV-seronegative. Material for sequencing was PBMCs. The chain has TRBV27 and TRBJ2-2; 7 bases line up with TRBD1. Here the CDR3 DNA reads TGTGCCAGCAAAATTACCTCGCCTCCGGGGACAGTCCGGCAAAACACCGGGGAGCTGTTTTTT. It yields the protein CASKITSPPGTVRQNTGELFF.